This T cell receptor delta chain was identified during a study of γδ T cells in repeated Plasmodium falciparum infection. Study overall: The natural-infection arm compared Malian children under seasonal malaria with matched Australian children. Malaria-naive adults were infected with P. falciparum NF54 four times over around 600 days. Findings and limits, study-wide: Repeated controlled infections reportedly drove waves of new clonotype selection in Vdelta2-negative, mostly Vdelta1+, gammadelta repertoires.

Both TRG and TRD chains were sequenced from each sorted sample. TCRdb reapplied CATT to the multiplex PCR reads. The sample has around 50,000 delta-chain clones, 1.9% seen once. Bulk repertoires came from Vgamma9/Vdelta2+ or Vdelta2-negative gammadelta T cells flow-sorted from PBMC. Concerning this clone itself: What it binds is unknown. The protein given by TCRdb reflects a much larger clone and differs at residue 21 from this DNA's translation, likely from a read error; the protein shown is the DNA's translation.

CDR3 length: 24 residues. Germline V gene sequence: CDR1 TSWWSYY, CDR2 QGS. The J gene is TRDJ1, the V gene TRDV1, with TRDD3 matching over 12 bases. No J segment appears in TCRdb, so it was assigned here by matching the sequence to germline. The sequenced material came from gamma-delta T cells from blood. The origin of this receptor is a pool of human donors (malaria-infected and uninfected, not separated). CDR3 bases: TGTGCTCTTGGGGAACTCCGCGAGGGGTTCTGGGGGATACGCTTACCCCACTACACCGATGAACTCATCTTT. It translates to CALGELREGFWGIRLPHYTDELIF.